The clone carrying this T cell receptor beta chain has just a few counts. These data come from a study of cytotoxic CD8 clonotypes in ibrutinib-treated CLL. The CDR3 runs to 16 residues. Germline V gene data show CDR1 as SEHNR and CDR2 as FQNEAQ (reference sequence). V dropped 1 base and J dropped 8; count of bases not matched to a gene: 12. Profiling relied on immunoSEQ multiplex PCR, and the TCRdb table lists in-frame clones only, not all of them. The sample shows about 97,000 clones, roughly four fifths of them seen only once. This chain links TRBV7-9 with TRBJ2-5, with 8 bases lining up with TRBD2. The receptor was derived from a human donor with chronic lymphocytic leukemia. Sequenced here: PBMCs, sampled after 24 months of ibrutinib treatment. CDR3 amino acids: CASSLVPAGGRLTQYF. CDR3 bases: TGTGCCAGCAGCTTAGTCCCCGCGGGAGGACGATTAACCCAGTACTTC.